This entry lists 6 T cell receptor beta chains sequenced from one sample in a study of blood T cells in healthy people across ages. Together with a sample-barcoded 5' primer, a J-beta primer mix was included in a second PCR lasting about 6 to 11 cycles. MiXCR, applied by TCRdb to the 5' RACE reads, yields one record per CDR3 protein. The sample includes hundreds of thousands of distinct CDR3 sequences, approximately 50% seen only once; the top ten take 25% to 35%. Sequencing was done on a sample of blood. The receptors stem from a woman aged 55 to 70 in good health.

The chain is built from TRBV29-1 and TRBJ2-1, with 10 positions matching TRBD2. The CDR3 contains 15 residues. The V segment lost 4 bases and the J segment 4 bases; nucleotides outside the gene matches: 7. CDR1 and CDR2 (germline): SQVTM, ANQGSEA. CDR3 bases: TGCAGCGTTGTGATAGCGGGAGGCTCATACAATGAGCAGTTCTTC. The encoded protein is CSVVIAGGSYNEQFF.

This clonotype was seen at least ten times. The chain combines TRBV25-1 with TRBJ2-5; tentatively, D is TRBD1 (6 bases). V lost 2 bases to trimming and J lost 5 bases, with 12 bases between them. The CDR3 has 14 amino acids. Germline CDR1 MGHDK, CDR2 SYGVNS. The CDR3, as DNA: TGTGCCAGCAGTGAAAGACAGGACCTGGAGACCCAGTACTTC. Protein sequence: CASSERQDLETQYF.

The chain uses TRBV29-1 and TRBJ1-4; a possible D gene is TRBD1 (6 bases). V lost 6 bases to trimming and J lost 5 bases, with 16 bases between them. Germline CDR1 is SQVTM and CDR2 is ANQGSEA. CDR3 length equals 14 residues. The DNA for the CDR3 is TGCAGCGTGTTGGAACAGGGAGGAAATGAAAAACTGTTTTTT. It encodes CSVLEQGGNEKLFF.

This clonotype was picked up a small number of times. CDR3 nucleotides: TGTGCCAGCAGCCAAACAGGGGAAAGTACGCAGTATTTT. It translates to CASSQTGESTQYF. The chain combines TRBV9 with TRBJ2-3; 7 bases fit TRBD1. CDR1 SGDLS and CDR2 YYNGEE come from the germline V gene. Germline trimming cut 4 bases from V and 8 bases from J; bases unmatched to any gene: 7. CDR3 size: 13 residues.

In this sample, this clonotype turned up a few times. The chain links TRBV18 to TRBJ2-7; 9 bases are shared with TRBD1. This CDR3 contains 14 residues. V was clipped by 3 bases and J by 6 bases; unmatched bases: 6. CDR1 is KGHSH and CDR2 is LQKENI in the germline V gene. The CDR3 here is CASSPGTGLFEQYF. Here the CDR3 DNA reads TGTGCCAGCTCACCCGGGACAGGGTTGTTCGAGCAGTACTTC.

The chain couples TRBV6-1 to TRBJ2-1, with 12 positions matching TRBD2. This CDR3 is 16 amino acids long. Germline V gene data show CDR1 as MNHNS and CDR2 as SASEGT. V lost 2 bases to trimming and J lost 6 bases; unmatched junction nucleotides: 5. The DNA of the CDR3 is TGTGCCAGCAGTGAATTGGGGACTAGCGGGTTCAATGAGCAGTTCTTC. It yields the protein CASSELGTSGFNEQFF.